One sample yielded the 13 T cell receptor beta chains listed below, sequenced in a study of neurological immune-mediated disorders. In TCRdb, the 5' RACE reads were re-called with MiXCR into one record per CDR3 protein. Of approximately 50,000 distinct CDR3 sequences detected, around 3.4% appear once; the ten largest clones hold about 6.3%. Material: PBMCs. The receptor source for this set is a man aged 35 to 55 with multiple sclerosis.

This clonotype was observed many times. The CDR3 region is CASSWIGEQYF. In DNA, the CDR3 is TGTGCCAGCAGTTGGATAGGGGAGCAGTACTTC. The J gene is TRBJ2-7, the V gene TRBV28; D remains ambiguous. Trimming took off 4 bases at V and 7 bases at J, with 8 bases between the two ends. Germline CDR1 and CDR2: MDHEN and SYDVKM. The CDR3 length is 11 residues. The full variable domain, completed using reference TRBV28 and TRBJ2-7, is DVKVTQSSRYLVKRTGEKVFLECVQDMDHENMFWYRQDPGLGLRLIYFSYDVKMKEKGDIPEGYSVSREKKERFSLILESASTNQTSMYLCASSWIGEQYFGPGTRLTVT.

This clonotype was recorded many times. The chain uses TRBV5-1 and TRBJ1-1; 7 bases line up with TRBD1. Germline CDR1 is SGHRS and CDR2 is YFSETQ. The CDR3 has 16 residues. The ends lost 0 bases at V and 2 bases at J; junction bases unmatched: 7. CDR3 sequence: CASSLGQGRVNTEAFF. The DNA of the CDR3 is TGCGCCAGCAGCTTGGGACAGGGTAGGGTAAACACTGAAGCTTTCTTT.

V is TRBV7-9 and J is TRBJ2-7; perhaps TRBD2 as D (6 bases). Per germline, CDR1 SEHNR and CDR2 FQNEAQ (reference sequence). There are 13 residues in the CDR3. Between the trimmed V and J ends, which lost 5 bases and 2 bases, there was a span of 10 bases. CDR3 in amino acids: CASSPGSPYEQYF. Here the CDR3 DNA reads TGTGCCAGCAGCCCCGGGAGCCCCTACGAGCAGTACTTC.

This clonotype was detected ten times or more. The chain uses TRBV15 and TRBJ1-5, with 9 bases that match TRBD1. Germline-derived CDR1 and CDR2 are LNHNV and YYDKDF (reference sequence). The V segment lost 5 bases and the J segment 2 bases; nucleotides outside the gene matches: 4. The CDR3 runs 15 residues. The CDR3 DNA reads as TGTGCCACCAGCCGGGACAGGGTTCGCAATCAGCCCCAGCATTTT. It encodes CATSRDRVRNQPQHF.

This clonotype was counted ten times or more. The chain carries TRBV12-3 or TRBV12-4 and TRBJ2-2; 12 nucleotides align to TRBD2. This CDR3 has 15 residues. After removal of 6 bases from V and 3 bases from J, the junction contained 2 bases not matched to a gene. The CDR3 nucleotides are TGTGCCAGCAGAGGACTAGCGGGGTACACCGGGGAGCTGTTTTTT. It codes for CASRGLAGYTGELFF.

This clonotype has a count of ten or more. The rearrangement joins TRBV5-1 to TRBJ2-3; TRBD1 matches at 10 bases. V shed 0 bases and J 4 bases; nucleotides not matched to a gene: 5. Germline lookup yields CDR1 SGHRS and CDR2 YFSETQ. The CDR3 loop spans 16 amino acids. The CDR3 nucleotides read TGCGCCAGCAGCTTGGCCGGACAGGGGGAAGCAGATACGCAGTATTTT. Protein product: CASSLAGQGEADTQYF.

This clonotype was observed a handful of times. For the CDR3, the DNA is TGCGCCAGCAGCATGACAGGGGAGAGCACAGATACGCAGTATTTT. It codes for CASSMTGESTDTQYF. V gene TRBV5-1 combines with J gene TRBJ2-3, with 8 nucleotides matching TRBD1. The CDR3 sequence is 15 residues long. Germline V gene lookup returns CDR1 SGHRS and CDR2 YFSETQ. The ends lost 4 bases at V and 0 bases at J; junction bases unmatched: 4.

The chain has TRBV7-2 and TRBJ2-7, with a tentative D call TRBD2 (5 bases). Germline CDR1 reads SGHTA; CDR2 reads FQGNSA. The CDR3 sequence is 14 residues long. Deletions cut 2 bases from V and 0 bases from J, with 8 bases between. The CDR3 nucleotides are TGTGCCAGCAGCTTAAGCGGCATCTCCTACGAGCAGTACTTC. The encoded protein is CASSLSGISYEQYF.

This clonotype was observed at least ten times. V and J are TRBV5-1 and TRBJ2-1; perhaps TRBD2 as D (5 bases). Germline V gene lookup returns CDR1 SGHRS and CDR2 YFSETQ. V was clipped by 0 bases and J by 4 bases, with 11 bases between them. This CDR3 comprises 15 residues. The CDR3 DNA reads as TGCGCCAGCAGCTTGGCTGCTAGCACATACAATGAGCAGTTCTTC. Amino acids: CASSLAASTYNEQFF. Filled out from reference TRBV5-1 and TRBJ2-1, the complete variable domain reads KAGVTQTPRYLIKTRGQQVTLSCSPISGHRSVSWYQQTPGQGLQFLFEYFSETQRNKGNFPGRFSGRQFSNSRSEMNVSTLELGDSALYLCASSLAASTYNEQFFGPGTRLTVL.

In its sample, this clonotype was seen many times. The chain joins TRBV28 to TRBJ2-5; 8 nucleotides agree with TRBD2. Germline CDR1 reads MDHEN; CDR2 reads SYDVKM. The CDR3 is 13 residues long. Germline trimming cut 7 bases from V and 3 bases from J; bases unmatched to any gene: 4. The CDR3 protein is CASTGGGEETQYF. The CDR3 nucleotides are TGTGCCAGCACCGGGGGGGGAGAAGAGACCCAGTACTTC.

In this sample, this clonotype turned up many times. The chain employs TRBV12-3 or TRBV12-4 and TRBJ1-3, with no clear D. This CDR3 has 14 residues. V dropped 6 bases and J dropped 3 bases, with 12 bases sitting between them. The DNA for the CDR3 is TGTGCCAGCAGACCCACCGGGTTTGGAAACACCATATATTTT. Translating gives CASRPTGFGNTIYF.

This clonotype occurred a few times. The V and J genes are TRBV18 and TRBJ2-1; 7 nucleotides match TRBD2. CDR1 and CDR2 (germline): KGHSH, LQKENI. J was trimmed by 6 bases and V by 6 bases; bases with no gene match: 5. The CDR3 spans 13 residues. The CDR3 here is CASSGGFGNEQFF. In nucleotides, the CDR3 is TGTGCCAGCTCCGGGGGGTTCGGCAATGAGCAGTTCTTC. The whole variable domain, filled in from reference TRBV18 and TRBJ2-1, reads NAGVMQNPRHLVRRRGQEARLRCSPMKGHSHVYWYRQLPEEGLKFMVYLQKENIIDESGMPKERFSAEFPKEGPSILRIQQVVRGDSAAYFCASSGGFGNEQFFGPGTRLTVL.

Many counts were recorded for this clonotype. The chain is built from TRBV29-1 and TRBJ2-2; D may be TRBD2 (6 bases). Trimming cost V 6 bases and J 5 bases, with 10 bases left between them. Germline V gene sequence: CDR1 SQVTM, CDR2 ANQGSEA. The CDR3 spans 12 residues. The CDR3 DNA reads as TGCAGCGTCGGGGGAAGGACCGGGGAGCTGTTTTTT. As protein: CSVGGRTGELFF.